Below, 28 T cell receptor beta chains from the same sample are listed, as sequenced in a study of identical twins. TCRdb ran MiXCR on the 5' RACE reads and lists one entry per CDR3 protein. The table records around 690,000 distinct CDR3 sequences, approximately 21% of them present only once. These data also formed part of another study, on T cells expressing NK-cell markers.

Sequencing was done on a sample of PBMCs. Receptor source: a woman between 18 and 30 years old in good health.

This clonotype has ten or more counts. J is TRBJ1-2 and V is TRBV9; 9 nucleotides match TRBD1. There are 16 residues in the CDR3. Looked up from germline, CDR1 is SGDLS and CDR2 is YYNGEE. V shed 8 bases and J 4 bases; nucleotides not matched to a gene: 15. The CDR3 nucleotides are TGTGCCAGTGACCGGACAGGGGACCTGGAAGCCTATGGCTACACCTTC. This codes for CASDRTGDLEAYGYTF.

This clonotype was picked up a small number of times. The chain joins TRBV12-3 or TRBV12-4 to TRBJ1-2, with 10 bases fitting TRBD1. The trim removed 3 bases at V and 7 bases at J, leaving 2 bases unmatched. The length of the CDR3 is 13 residues. The CDR3 here is CASSFRQGAGYTF. CDR3 DNA sequence: TGTGCCAGCAGTTTCCGACAGGGGGCTGGCTACACCTTC.

The J gene is TRBJ2-3, the V gene TRBV20-1; 8 bases are shared with TRBD1. This CDR3 contains 13 residues. V was pared by 7 bases and J by 2 bases, with 5 bases of the junction left unmatched. Looked up from germline, CDR1 is DFQATT and CDR2 is SNEGSKA (reference sequence). CDR3 protein: CSGRTGNTDTQYF. The CDR3 DNA reads as TGCAGTGGCCGGACAGGGAACACAGATACGCAGTATTTT.

The chain links TRBV5-1 to TRBJ2-2; D is undetermined. V gave up 5 bases and J gave up 7 bases, with 9 bases separating them. In germline, CDR1 is SGHRS, CDR2 YFSETQ. CDR3 size: 12 residues. The CDR3 nucleotides are TGCGCCAGCAGATGGTTAGTCGGGGAGCTGTTTTTT. It encodes CASRWLVGELFF.

This clonotype was detected a few times. This rearrangement joins TRBV20-1 to TRBJ1-2, with 9 bases lining up with TRBD1. The germline gives CDR1 DFQATT, CDR2 SNEGSKA (reference sequence). Trimming cost V 5 bases and J 5 bases; bases outside gene matches: 3. CDR3 length: 12 amino acids. The CDR3 spells CSASDRGYGYTF. CDR3 DNA sequence: TGCAGTGCTTCCGACAGGGGGTATGGCTACACCTTC.

This clonotype was seen more than once but under ten times. The chain combines TRBV7-3 with TRBJ2-3, with D hard to call. V was trimmed by 0 bases and J by 0 bases, leaving 7 bases between them. CDR1 is SGHTA and CDR2 is FQGTGA in the germline V gene. This CDR3 is built from 15 residues. This chain's CDR3 is CASSLTSTSTDTQYF. CDR3 DNA: TGTGCCAGCAGCTTAACCTCAACTAGCACAGATACGCAGTATTTT.

This clonotype was seen once. The chain recombines TRBV3-1 with TRBJ1-2, with D perhaps matching TRBD1 (6 bases). The V and J ends lost 0 bases and 4 bases respectively, with 12 bases between them. The CDR3 loop spans 15 amino acids. Germline-derived CDR1 and CDR2 are LGHDT and YNNKEL (reference sequence). The CDR3 DNA sequence: TGTGCCAGCAGCCAAGATCGGGGGGGCTTCTATGGCTACACCTTC. It translates to CASSQDRGGFYGYTF.

This clonotype was picked up a small number of times. This chain connects TRBV6-5 to TRBJ2-3, with a possible D match to TRBD1 (6 bases). Germline CDR1 reads MNHEY; CDR2 reads SVGAGI. The CDR3 totals 15 residues. The ends were cut back, 1 base at V and 0 bases at J, with 8 bases in the middle. The CDR3, as DNA: TGTGCCAGCAGTTACTTCGGACAGAGCACAGATACGCAGTATTTT. Translating it yields CASSYFGQSTDTQYF.

This chain links TRBV4-3 with TRBJ1-2; D remains unclear. The CDR3 runs 16 residues. Trimming pared 0 bases from V and 0 bases from J, leaving 11 bases between. The V gene's germline CDR1 is LGHNA and CDR2 YSLEER. CDR3 in amino acids: CASSQEVAKTNYGYTF. The CDR3 region has the DNA TGCGCCAGCAGCCAAGAGGTAGCGAAAACTAACTATGGCTACACCTTC.

This rearrangement joins TRBV12-3 or TRBV12-4 to TRBJ1-5, with D unclear. V lost 2 bases, J lost 5 bases, and 7 bases lay in between. The CDR3 has 13 residues. CDR3 bases: TGTGCCAGCAGTTTATCGACGGATCAGCCCCAGCATTTT. Translated, it gives CASSLSTDQPQHF.

This clonotype has a handful of counts. The V gene is TRBV24-1, the J gene TRBJ2-3, with D perhaps being TRBD1 or TRBD2 (5 bases each). Germline-derived CDR1 and CDR2 are KGHDR and SFDVKD. This CDR3 is built from 15 residues. V lost 3 bases, J lost 6 bases, and 15 bases lay in between. CDR3 amino acids: CATSDPGRTGDTQYF. CDR3 DNA: TGTGCCACCAGTGATCCGGGACGGACGGGTGATACGCAGTATTTT.

This clonotype was recorded many times. The V call is TRBV7-6, the J call TRBJ1-5; D is perhaps TRBD1 (5 bases). Per germline, CDR1 SGHVS and CDR2 FNYEAQ. The CDR3 is 15 amino acids. V was cut by 3 bases and J by 0 bases, with 9 bases left in between. CDR3 sequence: CASSFGGPSNQPQHF. The CDR3 nucleotides read TGTGCCAGCAGCTTCGGGGGACCTAGCAATCAGCCCCAGCATTTT.

This clonotype has just a few counts. This chain joins TRBV5-6 and TRBJ1-1; no firm D call. V dropped 0 bases and J dropped 9 bases, with 9 bases sitting between them. Germline V gene data show CDR1 as SGHDT and CDR2 as YYEEEE. The CDR3 totals 12 residues. In DNA, the CDR3 is TGTGCCAGCAGCTTGGGACGAGCCCAAGCTTTCTTT. This translates into CASSLGRAQAFF.

Remarks on this clonotype: At one end, the junction sequence differs from germline, possibly due to a read error. V usage is TRBV2 and J usage is TRBJ1-6, with D possibly matching TRBD1 (5 bases). Germline V gene sequence: CDR1 SNHLY, CDR2 FYNNEI. The CDR3 runs to 14 residues. The CDR3 region is CASNRGFNNSPPHF. The CDR3 nucleotides read TGTGCCAGCAATCGGGGGTTTAATAATTCACCCCCCCACTTT.

The chain joins TRBV12-3 or TRBV12-4 to TRBJ2-1, with 11 bases aligning to TRBD2. Trimming cost V 3 bases and J 6 bases; bases outside gene matches: 7. This CDR3 is built from 16 residues. CDR3 DNA sequence: TGTGCCAGCAGTTTGGGGACTAGCGGAAGACCCAATGAGCAGTTCTTC. As protein: CASSLGTSGRPNEQFF.

In its sample, this clonotype was seen a few times. The chain is built from TRBV5-1 and TRBJ2-7; 7 bases line up with TRBD1. The CDR3 is 14 residues long. CDR1 is SGHRS, CDR2 YFSETQ, per germline. The V segment lost 4 bases and the J segment 3 bases; nucleotides outside the gene matches: 7. The CDR3 loop is CASSNTGAHYEQYF. In DNA form, the CDR3 reads TGCGCCAGCAGCAACACAGGGGCGCACTACGAGCAGTACTTC. The full variable domain, its missing parts supplied by reference TRBV5-1 and TRBJ2-7, is KAGVTQTPRYLIKTRGQQVTLSCSPISGHRSVSWYQQTPGQGLQFLFEYFSETQRNKGNFPGRFSGRQFSNSRSEMNVSTLELGDSALYLCASSNTGAHYEQYFGPGTRLTVT.

A remark on this clonotype: Possible read error: a much larger clone is one base away. This chain connects TRBV9 to TRBJ2-7; 8 bases are a match to TRBD1. Germline CDR1 reads SGDLS; CDR2 reads YYNGEE. The junction had 6 bases not matched to a gene; V was cut back by 4 bases and J by 6 bases. The CDR3 sequence is 13 residues long. CDR3 region: CASSPGQGVEQYF. The CDR3 region has the DNA TGTGCCAGCAGCCCTGGACAGGGTGTCGAGCAGTACTTC.

V is TRBV6-5 and J is TRBJ2-3; possibly TRBD2 for D (5 bases). The germline V gene has CDR1 MNHEY and CDR2 SVGAGI. The V gene lost 0 bases and the J gene lost 5 bases, with 15 bases spanning the gap. The CDR3 runs to 16 residues. The CDR3 DNA follows: TGTGCCAGCAGTTACTCGTCGGGAAACGGTGGAGATACGCAGTATTTT. Amino acids: CASSYSSGNGGDTQYF.

V is TRBV13 and J is TRBJ2-3, with 9 positions matching TRBD2. This CDR3 has 18 amino acids. CDR1 is PRHDT and CDR2 is FYEKMQ in the germline V gene (reference sequence). J was trimmed by 3 bases and V by 2 bases; bases with no gene match: 12. For the CDR3, the DNA is TGTGCCAGCAGCTTATATCTGGCTAGCGGGGCTGTTACAGATACGCAGTATTTT. It specifies CASSLYLASGAVTDTQYF.

This clonotype appeared a few times. The chain couples TRBV20-1 to TRBJ1-3; D is perhaps TRBD1 (6 bases). From germline, CDR1 is DFQATT and CDR2 SNEGSKA (reference sequence). The CDR3 spans 14 residues. Trimming took off 3 bases at V and 1 base at J, with 10 bases between the two ends. The CDR3 bases are TGCAGTGCTAGCCACAGGGTTTCTGGAAACACCATATATTTT. Its protein is CSASHRVSGNTIYF.

This clonotype appeared many times. The gene calls are TRBV5-1 and TRBJ2-2; no definite D call. Germline V gene data show CDR1 as SGHRS and CDR2 as YFSETQ. Trimming shortened V by 0 bases and J by 4 bases, and 7 bases separated the two germline ends. The CDR3 contains 14 residues. The CDR3 is CASSLVRSTGELFF. In DNA form, the CDR3 reads TGCGCCAGCAGCTTGGTCAGGTCCACCGGGGAGCTGTTTTTT. The variable domain in full, completed from reference TRBV5-1 and TRBJ2-2, reads KAGVTQTPRYLIKTRGQQVTLSCSPISGHRSVSWYQQTPGQGLQFLFEYFSETQRNKGNFPGRFSGRQFSNSRSEMNVSTLELGDSALYLCASSLVRSTGELFFGEGSRLTVL.

The J gene is TRBJ2-3, the V gene TRBV20-1; 16 nucleotides line up with TRBD2. V shed 6 bases and J 0 bases; nucleotides not matched to a gene: 6. Germline assignment: CDR1 DFQATT and CDR2 SNEGSKA (reference sequence). The CDR3 has 17 amino acids. The CDR3 loop is CSATGLAGGPSTDTQYF. The CDR3 DNA reads TGCAGTGCGACGGGACTAGCGGGGGGGCCAAGCACAGATACGCAGTATTTT.

V gene TRBV19 combines with J gene TRBJ1-1, with D perhaps matching TRBD1 (5 bases). Deletions cut 8 bases from V and 1 base from J, with 14 bases between. The CDR3 is 14 residues long. CDR1 is LNHDA, CDR2 SQIVND, per germline (reference sequence). Written as DNA, the CDR3 is TGTGCCAGTTCAACGGGACTGCCGAACACTGAAGCTTTCTTT. Residues: CASSTGLPNTEAFF.

This clonotype was detected many times. The chain has TRBV20-1 and TRBJ2-7; TRBD2 is a possible D gene (6 bases). In germline, CDR1 is DFQATT, CDR2 SNEGSKA (reference sequence). Trimming took 5 bases from V and 4 from J, leaving 18 bases between them. The CDR3 is 14 residues long. DNA of the CDR3: TGCAGTGCTGGAGGAGGGGCTAGCGATTACGAGCAGTACTTC. It is translated as CSAGGGASDYEQYF.

This clonotype has only a few counts. V and J are TRBV7-9 and TRBJ2-1; D unresolved. Germline assignment: CDR1 SEHNR and CDR2 FQNEAQ (reference sequence). V lost 6 bases to trimming and J lost 4 bases, with 16 bases between them. The CDR3 runs to 15 residues. The DNA for the CDR3 is TGTGCCAGCAGTTATGCCATACCCCGTTACAATGAGCAGTTCTTC. Its protein product is CASSYAIPRYNEQFF.

The CDR3 sequence is CSARGDKETQYF. The DNA for the CDR3 is TGCAGTGCTAGAGGTGACAAGGAGACCCAGTACTTC. This chain connects TRBV20-1 to TRBJ2-5; D gene uncertain. The V end lost 1 base, the J end lost 5 bases, and 8 bases lay between the germline ends. CDR1 DFQATT and CDR2 SNEGSKA come from the germline V gene (reference sequence). CDR3 length: 12 amino acids.

In its sample, this clonotype was seen many times. The chain has TRBV20-1 and TRBJ2-3; TRBD2 might be the D (6 bases). V lost 4 bases, J lost 2 bases, and 16 bases lay in between. CDR3 length equals 15 residues. Germline V gene sequence: CDR1 DFQATT, CDR2 SNEGSKA (reference sequence). The CDR3 DNA follows: TGCAGTGCTAACGTCGTTAGCGGTTACACAGATACGCAGTATTTT. Amino acids: CSANVVSGYTDTQYF.

The CDR3 DNA sequence: TGTGCCATCAGCGTTGACTCGAACTATGGCTACACCTTC. Amino acids: CAISVDSNYGYTF. The chain couples TRBV10-3 to TRBJ1-2; D gene ambiguous. The CDR3 sequence is 13 residues long. Germline CDR1 reads ENHRY; CDR2 reads SYGVKD. V lost 6 bases, J lost 2 bases, and 10 bases lay in between.